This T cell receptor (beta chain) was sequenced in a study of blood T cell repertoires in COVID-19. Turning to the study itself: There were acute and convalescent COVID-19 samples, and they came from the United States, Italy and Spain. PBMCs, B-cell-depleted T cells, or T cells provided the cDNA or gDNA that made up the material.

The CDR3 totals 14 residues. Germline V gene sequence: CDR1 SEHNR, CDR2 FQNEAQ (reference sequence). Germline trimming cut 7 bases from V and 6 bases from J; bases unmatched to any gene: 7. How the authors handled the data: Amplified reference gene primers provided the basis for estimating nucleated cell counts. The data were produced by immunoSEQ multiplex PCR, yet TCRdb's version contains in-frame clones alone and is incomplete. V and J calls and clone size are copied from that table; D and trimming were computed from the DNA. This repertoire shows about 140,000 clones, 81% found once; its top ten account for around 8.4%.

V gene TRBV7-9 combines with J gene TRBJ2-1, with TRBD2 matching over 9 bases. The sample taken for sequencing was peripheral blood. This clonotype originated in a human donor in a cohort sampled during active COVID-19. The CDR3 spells CASIPSGTINEQFF. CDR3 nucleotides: TGTGCCAGCATCCCTAGCGGGACGATCAATGAGCAGTTCTTC.